What follows describes a single T cell receptor (beta chain). Its cognate antigen is unknown. The authors negatively isolated CD8+ and CD4+ T cells and FACS-enriched TEMRA cells. This sample was taken from a study of CD8 T cells in Susac syndrome. Study results and caveats: TCR sequencing and HLA analysis covered a relatively small number of individuals.

After extraction with the RNeasy kit, about 0.45 to 1 ug of the RNA was reverse transcribed using random hexamers. Amplification of the TCR beta CDR3 was carried out by immunoSEQ multiplex PCR, which spanned a total of 54 Vbeta and 13 Jbeta segments. TCRdb analysed the immunoSEQ multiplex PCR reads with MiXCR anew, one entry per CDR3 protein. The table includes 160,000 or so distinct CDR3 sequences, roughly 94% detected once. Sequencing was performed on CD4+ T cells from PBMCs. The sequence derives from a human donor with multiple sclerosis.

The CDR3 reads CASSNLGEQFF. CDR3 nucleotides: TGTGCCAGCAGCAACCTAGGCGAGCAGTTCTTC. The chain joins TRBV5-6 to TRBJ2-1; unclear D gene. Trimming pared 4 bases from V and 10 bases from J, leaving 9 bases between. Germline CDR1 SGHDT, CDR2 YYEEEE. CDR3 size: 11 residues.